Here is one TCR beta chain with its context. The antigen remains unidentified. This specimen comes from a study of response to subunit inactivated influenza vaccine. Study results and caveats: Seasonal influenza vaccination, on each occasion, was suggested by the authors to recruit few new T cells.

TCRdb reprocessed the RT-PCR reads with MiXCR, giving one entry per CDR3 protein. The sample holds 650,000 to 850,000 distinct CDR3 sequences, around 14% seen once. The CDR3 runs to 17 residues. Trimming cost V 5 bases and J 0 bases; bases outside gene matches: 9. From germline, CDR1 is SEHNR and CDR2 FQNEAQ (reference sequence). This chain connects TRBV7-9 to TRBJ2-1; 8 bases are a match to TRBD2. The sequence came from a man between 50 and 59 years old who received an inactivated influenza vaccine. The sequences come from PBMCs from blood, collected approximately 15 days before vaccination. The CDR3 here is CASSPRSGRLSYNEQFF. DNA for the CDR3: TGTGCCAGCAGCCCCAGGAGCGGGAGACTCTCCTACAATGAGCAGTTCTTC.